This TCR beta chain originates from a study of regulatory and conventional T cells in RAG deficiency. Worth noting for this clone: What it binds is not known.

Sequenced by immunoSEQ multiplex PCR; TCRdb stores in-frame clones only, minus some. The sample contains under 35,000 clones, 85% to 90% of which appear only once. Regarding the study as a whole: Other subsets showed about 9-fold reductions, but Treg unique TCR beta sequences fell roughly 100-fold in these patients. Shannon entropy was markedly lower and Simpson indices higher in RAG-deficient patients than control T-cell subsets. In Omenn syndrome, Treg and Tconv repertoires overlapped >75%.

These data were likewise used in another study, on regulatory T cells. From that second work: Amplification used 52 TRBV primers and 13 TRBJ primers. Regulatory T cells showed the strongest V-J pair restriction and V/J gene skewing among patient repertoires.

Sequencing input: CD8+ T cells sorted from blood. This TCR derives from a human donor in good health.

Here the CDR3 reads CASSMRGLDRGYTF. The DNA of the CDR3 is TGTGCCAGCAGCATGCGAGGCTTGGACAGGGGCTACACCTTC. V usage is TRBV27 and J usage is TRBJ1-2, with 7 bases matching TRBD1. V lost 6 bases to trimming and J lost 8 bases; unmatched junction nucleotides: 12. Per the germline V gene, CDR1 is MNHEY and CDR2 is SMNVEV (reference sequence). This CDR3 has 14 residues.